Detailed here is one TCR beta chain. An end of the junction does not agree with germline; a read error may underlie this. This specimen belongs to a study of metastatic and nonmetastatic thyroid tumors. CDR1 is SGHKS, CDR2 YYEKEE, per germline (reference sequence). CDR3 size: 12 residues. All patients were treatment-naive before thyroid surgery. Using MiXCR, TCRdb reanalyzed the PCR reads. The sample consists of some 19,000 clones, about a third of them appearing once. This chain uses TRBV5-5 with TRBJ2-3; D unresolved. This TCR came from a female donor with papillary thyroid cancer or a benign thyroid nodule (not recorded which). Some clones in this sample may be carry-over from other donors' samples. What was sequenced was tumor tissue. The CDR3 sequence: CGSSYDSDTQYF. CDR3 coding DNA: TGTGGCAGCAGCTACGACTCAGATACGCAGTATTTT.